This T cell receptor beta chain is from a study of T-cell reconstitution after alpha-beta-depleted transplantation in children. Germline V gene data show CDR1 as SGHAT and CDR2 as FQDESV (reference sequence). Trimming at V came to 1 base and at J to 0 bases, leaving 12 bases not matched to a gene. The CDR3 contains 19 residues. Unique molecular identifiers were used to barcode this TCRbeta library. TCRdb passed the PCR reads through MiXCR, listing each CDR3 protein once. The sample lists under 350,000 distinct CDR3 sequences; over 8% were seen once. Sample: PBMCs from the stem cell graft donor, taken from the stem cell graft. The receptor was derived from a human donor who donated a stem cell graft to a child with SCID. This chain links TRBV11-1 with TRBJ1-5; 7 nucleotides agree with TRBD1. CDR3 nucleotides: TGTGCCAGCAGCTTAGATAATCATACAGGGGCGAGTAGCAATCAGCCCCAGCATTTT. This encodes CASSLDNHTGASSNQPQHF.